What follows describes a single TCR beta chain. The specificity of this receptor is unknown. Base quality data are lacking; no much larger clone is found one base away. The cohort was made up of 666 healthy bone marrow donors. At the time of sampling, all cohort members were nominally healthy, though unrecorded immune exposures were likely present. The donor was CMV seronegative and belonged to the group of several hundred seronegative cohort members. Every donor gave a peripheral blood sample, and the peripheral blood mononuclear cells from that sample were used for TCR beta sequencing. The Qiagen DNeasy Blood Extraction Kit was used to extract genomic DNA from the blood cell samples. Library preparation was by the immunoSEQ multiplex PCR assay. For the multiplex PCR, a mixture combining 60 forward primers for TCR Vbeta segments and 13 reverse primers for TCR Jbeta segments was used. The CDR3 region of rearranged TCR beta genes was amplified from genomic DNA by a multiplex PCR assay. On the Illumina HiSeq System, the amplified TCR beta libraries were sequenced as 87-base-pair reads. Regarding the original processing steps: A later analysis counted about 80 million unique TCR beta chains across the 670 or so repertoires, and 10 million to 12 million of these chains were shared by at least two donors. A nearest-neighbor algorithm error-corrected the raw reads and collapsed the reads into unique sequences, merging closely related sequences to remove PCR and sequencing errors. CDR3 sequences were aligned to IMGT reference sequences to assign V, D and J gene segments. For a sequence to be retained, at least a six-nucleotide match to both a V gene segment and a J gene segment was required. Rearrangements were classified as productive when the CDR3 lacked stop codons and remained in frame with V and J, and all other rearrangements were classified as non-productive. CDR3 was defined by IMGT convention, running from the second conserved V-encoded cysteine to the conserved J-encoded phenylalanine. Sequences without an unambiguous match to a single V gene segment were excluded from the earlier analysis of 500 to 700 of the donors. An earlier analysis of a few hundred of the donors classified V segments as functional when productive rearrangements were above 56.7% and as segregating when the standard deviation between donors was above 5%. A statistical classification framework was developed to diagnose cytomegalovirus status using the catalog of TCR beta chain sequences. In a later analysis, TCR nucleotide sequences were compared against IMGT/GENE-DB human TR gene sequences so that V and J genes could be assigned. A later analysis assigned CDR3 sequences and most-parsimonious VDJ recombination scenarios with the TCRdist pipeline. In a later analysis, each TCR beta chain was defined by its CDR3 amino acid sequence together with its V-gene family, and reads without a unique V-gene family were excluded. As a way to deal with suspected cross-contamination and a sequencing artifact, a later analysis dropped 450 to 600 nucleotide sequences that were highly shared and had low generation probability. In a later analysis, a clonal expansion index was calculated for each public chain from normalized within-repertoire ranks of inferred template counts. Generation probabilities in a later analysis came from a VDJ recombination model fitted to out-of-frame rearrangements, and those results were checked against IGoR. In a later analysis, TCR-TCR, TCR-HLA and TCR-CMV co-occurrence was scored with hypergeometric tests, and a repertoire-size bias correction was applied to TCR pairs. False discovery rates were estimated in a later analysis by permuting HLA or CMV assignments 20 times. A later analysis grouped co-occurring TCRs with DBSCAN, adding TCRdist sequence similarity when clustering within HLA-allele-positive subsets. Repertoires with fewer than 30,000 or more than 120,000 public chains were left out of co-occurrence clustering, as were five repertoires with anomalous nucleotide sharing. TCRdb holds this immuneACCESS table with in-frame rearrangements only. Some clones are missing; in checked studies, unresolved V genes explain under half, and the rest has no known cause. D and trimming were read from the DNA, whereas the V and J calls and clone size are those reported in that table. Here the sample has about 100,000 clones; about 80% occur a single time. The ten largest clonotypes hold around 0.76% of the sample.

The sample comes from a study of cytomegalovirus exposure and HLA in healthy donors (TCRdb year 2017). Regarding the research as a whole: According to an earlier analysis of a few hundred of the donors, roughly 180 million T cells yielded 90 million to 140 million unique TCR beta sequences and about 300 Gb of sequence data. Typing coverage differed by locus: A, B, C, DRB1 and DQB1 were typed in roughly 629-640 donors, DQA1 in approximately 520, DPA1 in approximately 600, and DPB1 in around 440. The study aimed to test whether cataloging public T cell receptors could reveal signatures of past pathogen exposure. In an earlier analysis of about 590 of the donors, high-throughput TCR beta sequencing was used to judge whether each TCR beta V gene segment behaved as functional or pseudogenic. To study patterns of TCR occurrence, a later analysis re-analyzed previously published TCR beta repertoires from 700 or so donors and added high-resolution HLA genotyping. A separate validation cohort of about 110 different subjects was used in addition to the roughly 700-subject first cohort. High-throughput TCR immunosequencing, statistical association of individual TCRs with disease status, and machine learning were combined to predict cytomegalovirus infection status. A later genetic analysis took genome-wide SNP genotypes for about three fifths of the roughly 700 donors and used that subset as a discovery cohort. Around 300 gigabases of sequencing data and approximately 85 million unique TCR sequences were included in an early release covering around 600 HLA-typed donors. Donor age, sex, ethnicity and CMV serostatus were compiled together with the repertoire data. Rather than using new phenotypic data, the later analysis identified candidate immune exposures from TCR beta sequences and from how often those sequences occurred across donors. The genetic ancestry cluster associated with self-reported Caucasian donors included about 81% of the 398 genotyped donors. About 5 DR-DQ haplotypes were handled as single units for association and clustering, since linkage in the cohort was strong. The study profiled the T cell repertoires of hundreds of subjects by immunosequencing and related them to cytomegalovirus serostatus. HLA typing included class I and class II loci at four-digit resolution. Among roughly 370 genotyped donors of the cohort, an average of roughly 240,000 unique TCR beta nucleotide sequences were sequenced per donor, approximately 20% of them non-productive. All discovery cohort repertoires had been generated using a single sequencing platform. Broad study findings and their caveats: In a later analysis, most CMV-associated TCR beta chains were found to appear HLA-restricted, with HLA associations seemingly driven largely by CMV exposure. Cytomegalovirus status was reported to be diagnosed by the classifier with high specificity and sensitivity in both the original and validation cohorts. For the cohort, immune exposure information was limited to CMV serostatus. A later analysis reported that several top co-occurrence clusters appeared linked to parvovirus B19, influenza, CMV and Epstein-Barr virus. Only TCR beta chains were sequenced in this cohort, and the absence of alpha or paired-chain data limited detectable features. A later genetic analysis associated a missense DCLRE1C variant with V-gene and J-gene trimming of TCR beta chains, and an independent cohort replicated the association. In a later analysis, HLA-associated TCR beta chains were found to be more clonally expanded and to have lower generation probabilities than equally common non-associated chains. The authors suggested that the approach could potentially be generalized to other disease states and immunological phenotypes. A later analysis found that TCR association rates varied across HLA loci, with DRB1 alleles showing the most associated TCRs and HLA-C alleles the fewest. A group of highly shared sequence variants was considered likely to be a technical artifact of the sequencing pipeline. The study gave a list of 150 to 200 TCR beta chains associated with cytomegalovirus. Because counts were too low, 15 to 20 rarely observed V segments, including chromosome 9 orphons, were excluded from the earlier analysis of some 590 of the donors. At a false discovery rate of 0.05, a later analysis linked fewer than 20,000 TCR beta sequences to specific HLA alleles. Linkage disequilibrium might explain the correlated functional status among segregating V segments, but an unknown experimental factor could not be excluded. HLA typing was unavailable for some donors at each locus, so association tests used only the typed subset. A further reported finding was that TCR beta sequences accurately predicted the HLA-A and HLA-B alleles for most subjects in the first cohort. In vitro tests confirmed that a few of the cytomegalovirus-associated TCR beta chains recognize cytomegalovirus antigens. An earlier analysis of some 560 of the donors showed that most TCR beta V segments appeared in productive rearrangements either about 90% or about 30% of the time, which broadly matched IMGT annotations. Sequencing depth was assumed to be roughly uniform across donors in the presence/absence analyses, though that assumption may not hold. Because the 87-base-pair reads could not distinguish some IMGT-functional V segments, including TRBV6-2 and TRBV6-3, those segments were excluded. When HLA alleles, especially DR and DQ, strongly co-occurred, attributing TCR associations to individual alleles was difficult. Compared with the 666-donor mean, donors in an Asian-associated ancestry cluster had fewer N-insertions in productive TCRs, according to a later genetic analysis. Across donors, most TCR sequences were observed very rarely, whereas some public TCRs were present in many individuals.

The CDR3 measures 15 amino acids from cysteine to phenylalanine. The CDR3 DNA has 45 bases and is translated from base 1. The junction carries 10 bases between V and J, which are trimmed by 1 base and 1 base respectively. The germline V gene encodes CDR1 SGHTA and CDR2 FQGNSA. The TCR comes from a woman in her sixties or seventies in good health and CMV-seronegative. Here the chain combines TRBV7-2 and TRBJ1-1, and possibly TRBD1, on 6 matching bases. What was sequenced was PBMCs. The CDR3 here reads CASSLVAGANTEAFF. The sequenced DNA is TGTGCCAGCAGCTTAGTCGCGGGGGCGAACACTGAAGCTTTCTTT.